The 7 T cell receptor beta chains below come from one sample, sequenced in a study of cytomegalovirus exposure and HLA in healthy donors. PCR employed 60 Vbeta and 13 Jbeta primers. Clones were sequenced by immunoSEQ multiplex PCR, and TCRdb holds only the in-frame ones, with some missing. The sample includes tens of thousands of clones. Sequencing was done on a sample of PBMCs. The receptors here all came from a man in his fifties in good health and CMV-seronegative.

The chain joins TRBV5-4 to TRBJ2-1; 12 nucleotides agree with TRBD2. With 4 bases clipped from V and 10 bases from J, the junction kept 9 bases outside the gene matches. Germline V gene sequence: CDR1 SGHNT, CDR2 YYREEE (reference sequence). The CDR3 covers 15 residues. The CDR3 DNA reads as TGTGCCAGCAGCACCCCTAGCGGGGGGGCAGGGGAGCAGTTCTTC. This sequence encodes CASSTPSGGAGEQFF.

This chain connects TRBV7-9 to TRBJ1-2; a possible D gene is TRBD1 (5 bases). There are 16 residues in the CDR3. CDR1 and CDR2 (germline): SEHNR, FQNEAQ (reference sequence). Deletions cut 1 base from V and 4 bases from J, with 16 bases between. This CDR3 reads CASSLVGGEALYGYTF. The CDR3 coding sequence is TGTGCCAGCAGCTTAGTCGGGGGGGAGGCCCTCTATGGCTACACCTTC.

This sequence joins TRBV27 and TRBJ2-7; 10 positions agree with TRBD1. CDR1 MNHEY and CDR2 SMNVEV come from the germline V gene (reference sequence). The CDR3 extends over 14 amino acids. V trimming: 2 bases; J trimming: 5 bases; junction bases outside the gene matches: 3. CDR3 sequence reads: CASSLGTGVDEQYF. The DNA for the CDR3 is TGTGCCAGCAGTTTAGGGACAGGGGTGGACGAGCAGTACTTC.

This chain uses TRBV7-6 with TRBJ1-1; D gene unclear. V dropped 4 bases and J dropped 0 bases, with 3 bases sitting between them. Germline V gene data show CDR1 as SGHVS and CDR2 as FNYEAQ. The CDR3 sequence is 12 residues long. The CDR3 region is CASSSVNTEAFF. CDR3 sequence (DNA): TGTGCCAGCAGCTCGGTGAACACTGAAGCTTTCTTT.

The rearrangement joins TRBV27 to TRBJ2-1, with 7 bases matching TRBD2. CDR1 MNHEY and CDR2 SMNVEV come from the germline V gene (reference sequence). J gave up 1 base and V 9 bases, and 18 bases lay outside the gene matches. The CDR3 spans 18 residues. The CDR3 nucleotides read TGTGCCAGTTCACCTCCACGTTTACTAGCGTCATCCTACAATGAGCAGTTCTTC. It is translated as CASSPPRLLASSYNEQFF.

The rearrangement uses TRBV19 and TRBJ1-6; D remains unclear. The V end lost 9 bases, the J end lost 4 bases, and 7 bases lay between the germline ends. The CDR3 is made up of 12 amino acids. Per germline, CDR1 LNHDA and CDR2 SQIVND (reference sequence). The CDR3, as DNA: TGTGCCAGCCGGGAGTATAATTCACCCCTCCACTTT. Amino acids: CASREYNSPLHF. Drawing the rest from reference TRBV19 and TRBJ1-6, the complete variable domain is DGGITQSPKYLFRKEGQNVTLSCEQNLNHDAMYWYRQDPGQGLRLIYYSQIVNDFQKGDIAEGYSVSREKKESFPLTVTSAQKNPTAFYLCASREYNSPLHFGNGTRLTVT.

The chain carries TRBV2 and TRBJ1-5; 10 bases are a match to TRBD1. The germline CDR1 and CDR2 sequences are SNHLY and FYNNEI. The CDR3 totals 15 residues. V shed 5 bases, J shed 5 bases, and the junction held 6 bases outside the gene matches. The CDR3 spells CASSSGTGEDQPQHF. The DNA for the CDR3 is TGTGCCAGCAGTTCCGGGACAGGGGAAGATCAGCCCCAGCATTTT.